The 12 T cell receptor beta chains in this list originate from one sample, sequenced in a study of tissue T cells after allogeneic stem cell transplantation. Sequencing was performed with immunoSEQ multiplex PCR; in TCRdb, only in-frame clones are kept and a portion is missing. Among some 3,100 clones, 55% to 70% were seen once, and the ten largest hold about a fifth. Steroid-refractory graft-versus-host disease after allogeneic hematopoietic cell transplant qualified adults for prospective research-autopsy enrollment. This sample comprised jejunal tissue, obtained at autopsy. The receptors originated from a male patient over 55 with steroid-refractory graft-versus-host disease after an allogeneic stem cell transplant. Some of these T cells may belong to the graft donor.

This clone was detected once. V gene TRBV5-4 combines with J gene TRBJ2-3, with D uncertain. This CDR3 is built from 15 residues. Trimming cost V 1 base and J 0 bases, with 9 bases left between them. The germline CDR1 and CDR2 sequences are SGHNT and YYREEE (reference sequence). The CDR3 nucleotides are TGTGCCAGCAGCTTGAACGGACCTAGCACAGATACGCAGTATTTT. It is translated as CASSLNGPSTDTQYF.

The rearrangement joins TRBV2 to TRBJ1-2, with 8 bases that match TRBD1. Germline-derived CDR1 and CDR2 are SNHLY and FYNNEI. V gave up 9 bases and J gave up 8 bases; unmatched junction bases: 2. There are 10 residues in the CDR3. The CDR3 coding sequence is TGTGCCAGGACAGGGGAAGGCTACACCTTC. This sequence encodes CARTGEGYTF.

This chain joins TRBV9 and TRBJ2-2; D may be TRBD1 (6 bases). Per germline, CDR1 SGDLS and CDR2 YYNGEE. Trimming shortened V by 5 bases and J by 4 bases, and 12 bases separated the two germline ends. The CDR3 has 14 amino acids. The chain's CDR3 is CASSSRQATGELFF. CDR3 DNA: TGTGCCAGCAGTTCCAGACAGGCCACCGGGGAGCTGTTTTTT.

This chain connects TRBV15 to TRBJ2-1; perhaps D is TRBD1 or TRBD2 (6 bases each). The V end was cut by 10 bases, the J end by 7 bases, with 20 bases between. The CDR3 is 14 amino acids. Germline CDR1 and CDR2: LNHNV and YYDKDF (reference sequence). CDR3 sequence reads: CASSEGGTGNEQFF. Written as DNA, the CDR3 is TGTGCCAGCTCGGAAGGGGGGACTGGTAATGAGCAGTTCTTC.

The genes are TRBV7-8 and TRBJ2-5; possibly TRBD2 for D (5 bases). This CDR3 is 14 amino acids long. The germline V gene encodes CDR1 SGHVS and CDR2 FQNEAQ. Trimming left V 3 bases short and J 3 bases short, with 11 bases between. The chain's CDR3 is CASSFGYGKETQYF. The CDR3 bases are TGTGCCAGCAGCTTTGGGTACGGGAAAGAGACCCAGTACTTC.

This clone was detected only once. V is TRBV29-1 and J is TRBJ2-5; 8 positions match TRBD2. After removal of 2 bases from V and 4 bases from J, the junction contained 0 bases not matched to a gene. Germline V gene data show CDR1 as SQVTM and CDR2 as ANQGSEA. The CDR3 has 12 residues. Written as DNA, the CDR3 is TGCAGCGTTGAAACTAGCGGAGAGACCCAGTACTTC. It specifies CSVETSGETQYF.

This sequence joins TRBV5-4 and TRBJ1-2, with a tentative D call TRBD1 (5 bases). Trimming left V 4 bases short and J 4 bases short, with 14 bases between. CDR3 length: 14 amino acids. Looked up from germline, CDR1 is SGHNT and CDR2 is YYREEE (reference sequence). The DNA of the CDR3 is TGTGCCAGCAGCCAGGACATTGGGGGCTATGGCTACACCTTC. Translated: CASSQDIGGYGYTF.

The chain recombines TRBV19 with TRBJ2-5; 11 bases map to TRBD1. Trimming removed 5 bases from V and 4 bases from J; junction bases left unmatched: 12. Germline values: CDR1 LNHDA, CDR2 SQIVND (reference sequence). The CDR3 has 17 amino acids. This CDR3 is CASSLNRDRGGRETQYF. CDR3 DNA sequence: TGTGCCAGTAGTCTGAACCGGGACAGGGGGGGTAGAGAGACCCAGTACTTC.

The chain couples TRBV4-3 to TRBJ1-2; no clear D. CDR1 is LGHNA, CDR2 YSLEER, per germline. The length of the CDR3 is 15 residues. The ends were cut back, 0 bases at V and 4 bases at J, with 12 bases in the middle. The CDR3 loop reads CASSQDRRKGYGYTF. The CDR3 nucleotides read TGCGCCAGCAGCCAAGATCGCCGGAAGGGCTATGGCTACACCTTC.

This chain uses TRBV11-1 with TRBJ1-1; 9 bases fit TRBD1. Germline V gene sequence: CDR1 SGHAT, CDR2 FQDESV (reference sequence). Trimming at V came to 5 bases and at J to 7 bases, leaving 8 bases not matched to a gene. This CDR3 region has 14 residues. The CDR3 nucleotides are TGTGCCAGCAGCCCCCGGACAGGGGTCGTTGAAGCTTTCTTT. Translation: CASSPRTGVVEAFF.

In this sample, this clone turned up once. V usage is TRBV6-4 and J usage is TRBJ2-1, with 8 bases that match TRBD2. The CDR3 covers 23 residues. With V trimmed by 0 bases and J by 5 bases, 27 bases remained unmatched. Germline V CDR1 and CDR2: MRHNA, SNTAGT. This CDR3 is CASSDSTGGSAATLISVDNEQFF. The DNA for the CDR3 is TGTGCCAGCAGTGACTCGACGGGGGGGAGCGCGGCGACTCTTATATCCGTCGACAATGAGCAGTTCTTC.

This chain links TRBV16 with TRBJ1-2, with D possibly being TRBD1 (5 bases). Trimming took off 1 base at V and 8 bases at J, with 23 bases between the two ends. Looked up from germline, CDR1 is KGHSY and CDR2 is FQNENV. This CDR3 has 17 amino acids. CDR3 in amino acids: CASSQLGGTLQNGGYTF. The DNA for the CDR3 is TGTGCCAGCAGCCAATTGGGGGGGACTCTCCAGAATGGAGGCTACACCTTC.